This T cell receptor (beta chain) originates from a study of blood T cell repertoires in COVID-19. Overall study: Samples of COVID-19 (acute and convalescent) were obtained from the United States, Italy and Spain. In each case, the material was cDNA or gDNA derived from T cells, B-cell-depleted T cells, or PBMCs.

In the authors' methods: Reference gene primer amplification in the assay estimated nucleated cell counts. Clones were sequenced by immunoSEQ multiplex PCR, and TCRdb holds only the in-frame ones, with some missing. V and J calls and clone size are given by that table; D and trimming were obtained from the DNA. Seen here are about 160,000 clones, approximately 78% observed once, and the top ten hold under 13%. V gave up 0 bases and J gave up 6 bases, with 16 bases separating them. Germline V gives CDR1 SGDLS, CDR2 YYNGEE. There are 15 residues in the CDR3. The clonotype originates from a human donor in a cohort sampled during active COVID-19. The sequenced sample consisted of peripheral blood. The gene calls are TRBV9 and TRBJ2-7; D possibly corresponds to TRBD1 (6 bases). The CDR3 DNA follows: TGTGCCAGCAGCGTAGCTCCAGGGGCGGTAGGCGAGCAGTACTTC. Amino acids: CASSVAPGAVGEQYF. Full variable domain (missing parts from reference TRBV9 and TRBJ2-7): DSGVTQTPKHLITATGQRVTLRCSPRSGDLSVYWYQQSLDQGLQFLIQYYNGEERAKGNILERFSAQQFPDLHSELNLSSLELGDSALYFCASSVAPGAVGEQYFGPGTRLTVT.